This is a list of T cell receptor beta chains from one sample in a study of T cells after posttransplantation cyclophosphamide. Generated by immunoSEQ multiplex PCR, the TCRdb table keeps only in-frame clones and is missing some. The top ten hold about 2% of the sample, which has about 21,000 clones, roughly 85% seen once. The sequenced sample was PBMCs, obtained about 360 days after allogeneic stem cell transplant with calcineurin inhibitor and methotrexate. The source of these receptors is a female patient in her 30s who received an allogeneic stem cell transplant from an unrelated donor, was CMV-positive, and had acute and chronic GVHD. Some of the T cells may derive from the graft donor. Each CDR3 is given with its conserved first and last residue. The D gene is left open where the match is weak. Only part of the rows carry a size: once, few, many, or a class if the clone is expanded.

length: 12
size: NA
J: TRBJ1-2
V: TRBV6-5
D: NA
DNA: TGTGCCAGCAGCCAGGGGACCTATGGCTACACCTTC
CDR3: CASSQGTYGYTF

length: 14
size: NA
J: TRBJ2-3
V: TRBV5-6
D: NA
DNA: TGTGCCAGCAGCCATCGTTGGGGCGCAGATACGCAGTATTTT
CDR3: CASSHRWGADTQYF

length: 14
size: NA
J: TRBJ1-1
V: TRBV6-5
D: NA
DNA: TGTGCCAGCAGCCACCCCGGGATCAACACTGAAGCTTTCTTT
CDR3: CASSHPGINTEAFF

length: 17
size: NA
J: TRBJ2-7
V: TRBV19
D: NA
DNA: TGTGCCAGTAATATAGACACCCTGGTAGGGGTGGTCGACGAGCAGTACTTC
CDR3: CASNIDTLVGVVDEQYF

length: 16
size: NA
J: TRBJ2-1
V: TRBV13
D: NA
DNA: TGTGCCAGCAGCTCGTCTCTGCGGAGGAGAGTAAATGAGCAGTTCTTC
CDR3: CASSSSLRRRVNEQFF

length: 12
size: NA
J: TRBJ1-2
V: TRBV6-1
D: NA
DNA: TGTGCCAGCAGTGAACCCCAGGGGGGCTACACCTTC
CDR3: CASSEPQGGYTF

length: 14
size: NA
J: TRBJ1-2
V: TRBV5-6
D: NA
DNA: TGTGCCAGCACCCGGGATAAGGGATGGAATGGCTACACCTTC
CDR3: CASTRDKGWNGYTF

length: 14
size: NA
J: TRBJ2-1
V: TRBV6-1
D: NA
DNA: TGTGCCAGCATTGACACGAGCTCCTACAATGAGCAGTTCTTC
CDR3: CASIDTSSYNEQFF

length: 13
size: NA
J: TRBJ2-5
V: TRBV6-1
D: NA
DNA: TGTGCCAGCAGGGGCAGCCCCGTTTGGACCCAGTACTTC
CDR3: CASRGSPVWTQYF

length: 12
size: NA
J: TRBJ1-1
V: TRBV6-6
D: NA
DNA: TGTGCCAGCAGTTTCGGGCAGGGAGAAGCTTTCTTT
CDR3: CASSFGQGEAFF

length: 12
size: once
J: TRBJ2-3
V: TRBV5-4
D: NA
DNA: TGTGCCAGCAGCTTGCACACAGATACGCAGTATTTT
CDR3: CASSLHTDTQYF

length: 13
size: once
J: TRBJ1-2
V: TRBV27
D: NA
DNA: TGTGCCAGCAGAATGGGGGGGAGCTATGGCTACACCTTC
CDR3: CASRMGGSYGYTF

length: 12
size: few
J: TRBJ1-6
V: TRBV6-6
D: TRBD1
DNA: TGTGCCAGCAGCCCTGCGGGGACAGACTTACACTTT
CDR3: CASSPAGTDLHF

length: 17
size: NA
J: TRBJ2-7
V: TRBV5-1
D: TRBD1
DNA: TGCGCCAGCAGCTTCGGAGACAGGGGGGGGACCTCCTACGAGCAGTACTTC
CDR3: CASSFGDRGGTSYEQYF

length: 14
size: NA
J: TRBJ1-2
V: TRBV6-4
D: TRBD1
DNA: TGTGCCAGCAGGTACAGGGGACTTAACTATGGCTACACCTTC
CDR3: CASRYRGLNYGYTF

length: 16
size: NA
J: TRBJ2-3
V: TRBV4-2
D: TRBD2
DNA: TGTGCCAGCAGCTTGAAGAGCGGGGCGAGCACAGATACGCAGTATTTT
CDR3: CASSLKSGASTDTQYF

length: 17
size: NA
J: TRBJ2-3
V: TRBV5-4
D: NA
DNA: TGTGCCAGCAGCCTGAACCTGGGCGGGTCTGGCACAGATACGCAGTATTTT
CDR3: CASSLNLGGSGTDTQYF

length: 13
size: NA
J: TRBJ2-5
V: TRBV9
D: TRBD2
DNA: TGTGCCAGCAGCGCGGGGGGGCAAGAGACCCAGTACTTC
CDR3: CASSAGGQETQYF

length: 12
size: NA
J: TRBJ2-5
V: TRBV5-4
D: TRBD2
DNA: TGTGCCAGCGGGGGGGAGGGGGAGACCCAGTACTTC
CDR3: CASGGEGETQYF

length: 19
size: NA
J: TRBJ2-1
V: TRBV21-1
D: NA
DNA: TGTGCCAGCAGCACGAAACCTTCCCTAGCCCCCGGCTCCTACAATGAGCAGTTCTTC
CDR3: CASSTKPSLAPGSYNEQFF

length: 11
size: once
J: TRBJ1-2
V: TRBV5-6
D: NA
DNA: TGTGCCAGCAGCTACGGGATCGGCTACACCTTC
CDR3: CASSYGIGYTF

length: 14
size: NA
J: TRBJ2-1
V: TRBV5-1
D: NA
DNA: TGCGCCAGCAGCTCAGGGGAGCGGTACAATGAGCAGTTCTTC
CDR3: CASSSGERYNEQFF

length: 16
size: NA
J: TRBJ2-2
V: TRBV7-3
D: TRBD1
DNA: TGTGCCAGCAGCCCTCGGACAGGGGGATTAGGCGGGGAGCTGTTTTTT
CDR3: CASSPRTGGLGGELFF

length: 14
size: once
J: TRBJ2-2
V: TRBV28
D: NA
DNA: TGTGCCAGCAGTTTATCCACTATGCCCGGGGAGCTGTTTTTT
CDR3: CASSLSTMPGELFF

length: 11
size: few
J: TRBJ1-1
V: TRBV21-1
D: NA
DNA: TGTGCCACCAGCCCCCTAATTGAAGCTTTCTTT
CDR3: CATSPLIEAFF

length: 13
size: NA
J: TRBJ2-3
V: TRBV9
D: TRBD2
DNA: TGTGCCAGCGGGGGGGTGGATACAGATACGCAGTATTTT
CDR3: CASGGVDTDTQYF

length: 15
size: NA
J: TRBJ2-4
V: TRBV27
D: NA
DNA: TGTGCCAGCGCACCGAGGCCCGCAATTGGGAACATTCAGTACTTC
CDR3: CASAPRPAIGNIQYF

length: 15
size: NA
J: TRBJ2-7
V: TRBV28
D: TRBD2
DNA: TGTGCCAGCAGTTTATCGGGGGGTCTCTCCTACGAGCAGTACTTC
CDR3: CASSLSGGLSYEQYF

length: 14
size: NA
J: TRBJ2-5
V: TRBV11-1
D: NA
DNA: TGTGCCAGCAGCTTAGGCAGGGATAGAGAGACCCAGTACTTC
CDR3: CASSLGRDRETQYF

length: 17
size: once
J: TRBJ2-7
V: TRBV28
D: NA
DNA: TGTGCCAGCAGTTCACCCATCAAGACTAGTATCTCCTACGAGCAGTACTTC
CDR3: CASSSPIKTSISYEQYF

length: 17
size: NA
J: TRBJ2-1
V: TRBV5-3
D: TRBD2
DNA: TGTGCCAGAAGCTTGATGCTGGGACTAGCGGGAAGCAATGAGCAGTTCTTC
CDR3: CARSLMLGLAGSNEQFF

length: 15
size: NA
J: TRBJ2-2
V: TRBV4-1
D: TRBD1
DNA: TGCGCCAGCAGCCAAGGGGGACAGGGGGCCGGGGAGCTGTTTTTT
CDR3: CASSQGGQGAGELFF

length: 13
size: NA
J: TRBJ1-2
V: TRBV30
D: NA
DNA: TGTGCCTGGAGTGGGACTTACTCGGCTGGCTACACCTTC
CDR3: CAWSGTYSAGYTF

length: 15
size: NA
J: TRBJ2-3
V: TRBV9
D: NA
DNA: TGTGCCAGCAGCGCCCGACAGGTTTGGCGTGATACGCAGTATTTT
CDR3: CASSARQVWRDTQYF

length: 14
size: NA
J: TRBJ1-1
V: TRBV11-1
D: NA
DNA: TGTGCCAGCAGCTTATATGGGGGAGGTACTGAAGCTTTCTTT
CDR3: CASSLYGGGTEAFF

length: 15
size: NA
J: TRBJ1-5
V: TRBV18
D: NA
DNA: TGTGCCAGCTCACCAGCTCAGGGATTAGGTCAGCCCCAGCATTTT
CDR3: CASSPAQGLGQPQHF

length: 13
size: once
J: TRBJ2-7
V: TRBV6-5
D: NA
DNA: TGTGCCAGCAGTCCTAGGGAGGCATGGGAGCAGTACTTC
CDR3: CASSPREAWEQYF

length: 15
size: NA
J: TRBJ1-6
V: TRBV9
D: TRBD1
DNA: TGTGCCAGCAGCGGGGGACAGGGGATACGTTCACCCCTCCACTTT
CDR3: CASSGGQGIRSPLHF

length: 16
size: NA
J: TRBJ2-7
V: TRBV5-1
D: TRBD2
DNA: TGCGCCAGCAGCGATCAGGGAGCGGGGAGATCCTACGAGCAGTACTTC
CDR3: CASSDQGAGRSYEQYF

length: 16
size: NA
J: TRBJ1-4
V: TRBV5-8
D: NA
DNA: TGTGCCAGCAGCCGTTTGGTGGGGGGAGGTGGTGAAAAACTGTTTTTT
CDR3: CASSRLVGGGGEKLFF